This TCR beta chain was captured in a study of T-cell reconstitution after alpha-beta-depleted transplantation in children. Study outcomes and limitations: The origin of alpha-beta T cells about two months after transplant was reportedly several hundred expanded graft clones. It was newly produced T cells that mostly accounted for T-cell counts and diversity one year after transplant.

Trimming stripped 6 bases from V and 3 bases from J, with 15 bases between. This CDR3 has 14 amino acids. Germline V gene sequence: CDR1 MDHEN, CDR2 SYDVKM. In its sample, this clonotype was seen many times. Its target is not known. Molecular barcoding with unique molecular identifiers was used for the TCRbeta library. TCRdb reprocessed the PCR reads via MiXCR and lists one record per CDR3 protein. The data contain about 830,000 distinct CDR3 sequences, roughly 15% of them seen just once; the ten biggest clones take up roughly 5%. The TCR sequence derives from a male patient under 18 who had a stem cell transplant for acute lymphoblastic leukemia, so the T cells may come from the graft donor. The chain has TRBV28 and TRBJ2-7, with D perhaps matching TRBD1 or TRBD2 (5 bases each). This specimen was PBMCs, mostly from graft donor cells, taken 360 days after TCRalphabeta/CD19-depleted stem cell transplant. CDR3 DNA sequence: TGTGCCAGCAGGTGGTCAGAGGGGCTCTACGAGCAGTACTTC. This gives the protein CASRWSEGLYEQYF.